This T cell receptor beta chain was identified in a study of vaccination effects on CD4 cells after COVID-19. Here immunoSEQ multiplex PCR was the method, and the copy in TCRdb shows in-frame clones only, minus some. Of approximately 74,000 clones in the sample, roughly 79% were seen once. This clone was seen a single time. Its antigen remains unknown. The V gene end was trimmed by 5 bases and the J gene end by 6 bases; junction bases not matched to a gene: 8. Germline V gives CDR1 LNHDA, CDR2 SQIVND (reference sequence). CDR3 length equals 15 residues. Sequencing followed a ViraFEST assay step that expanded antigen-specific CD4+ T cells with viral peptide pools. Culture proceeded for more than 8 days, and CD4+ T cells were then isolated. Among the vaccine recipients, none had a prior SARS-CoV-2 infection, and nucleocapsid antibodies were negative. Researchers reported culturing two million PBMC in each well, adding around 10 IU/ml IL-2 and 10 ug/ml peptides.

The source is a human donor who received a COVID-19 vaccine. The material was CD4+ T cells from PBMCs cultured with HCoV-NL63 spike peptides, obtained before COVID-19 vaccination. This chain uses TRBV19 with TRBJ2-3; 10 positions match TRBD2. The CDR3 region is CASSARGLALDTQYF. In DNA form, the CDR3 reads TGTGCCAGTAGTGCGAGGGGACTAGCGTTGGATACGCAGTATTTT.